Only one count was recorded for the clone carrying this T cell receptor beta chain. V lost 10 bases and J lost 5; bases outside the gene matches: 11. Germline V lookup: CDR1 MDHEN, CDR2 SYDVKM. The CDR3 length is 14 residues. This sample was taken from a study of blood T cell repertoires in COVID-19. The method was immunoSEQ multiplex PCR; TCRdb's version includes in-frame clones alone and lacks a portion of them. The sample contains approximately 150,000 clones, 65% to 85% of which appear only once. The chain employs TRBV28 and TRBJ1-2, with 9 bases aligning to TRBD1. The sequencing input was PBMCs or T cells enriched from blood (not recorded which). The receptor was isolated from a man aged 65 to 79 who had been exposed to COVID-19. The CDR3 DNA is TGTGCCACCGACTCGGACAGGGGTGTGTATGGCTACACCTTC. This codes for CATDSDRGVYGYTF.